This paragraph covers one T cell receptor (beta chain) sequence. The antigen remains undetermined. The entry originates in a study of T-cell reconstitution after alpha-beta-depleted transplantation in children. Overall study findings and caveats: As was reported, about two months after transplant, alpha-beta T cells came from several hundred expanded graft clones. Elevated TCRbeta diversity at day 60 was traced, in some patients, to surviving recipient T cells and thymic progenitors. At one year after transplant, newly produced T cells mostly accounted for T-cell counts and diversity.

The V gene lost 3 bases and the J gene lost 6 bases, with 13 bases spanning the gap. CDR3 size: 14 residues. The germline gives CDR1 SEHNR, CDR2 FQNEAQ (reference sequence). Unique molecular identifiers were incorporated during preparation of the TCRbeta library. Using its own MiXCR run on the PCR reads, TCRdb lists one record per CDR3 protein. The sample carries about 980,000 distinct CDR3 sequences, around 30% recorded once. The chain recombines TRBV7-9 with TRBJ2-3; TRBD1 might be the D (5 bases). This material consisted of PBMCs, mostly from graft donor cells, taken 360 days after TCRalphabeta/CD19-depleted stem cell transplant. The receptor comes from a boy younger than two who had a stem cell transplant for SCID, so the T cells may come from the graft donor. The CDR3 reads CASSFPGGADTQYF. The CDR3 DNA follows: TGTGCCAGCAGCTTTCCCGGTGGGGCCGATACGCAGTATTTT.